This T cell receptor beta chain was found in a study of blood T cell repertoires in COVID-19. Germline lookup yields CDR1 SGHRS and CDR2 YFSETQ. The CDR3 totals 17 residues. Trimming took 0 bases from V and 0 from J; bases not matched to a gene: 4. The protocol was immunoSEQ multiplex PCR, while the TCRdb copy is restricted to in-frame clones and leaves out a portion. The sample holds some 380,000 clones, approximately 85% seen once. The clonotype originates from a woman in her thirties or forties with acute COVID-19. This chain joins TRBV5-1 and TRBJ2-3, with 10 bases matching TRBD2. Sequenced input: PBMCs or T cells enriched from blood (not recorded which). The CDR3 DNA is TGCGCCAGCAGCTTGGTCCCTAGCGGGGGTAGCACAGATACGCAGTATTTT. Translation gives CASSLVPSGGSTDTQYF.